This T cell receptor beta chain comes out of a study of T cell responses to AZD1222 COVID-19 vaccine. The sample holds one count of this clone. The antigen is unknown. Germline CDR1 LGHNA, CDR2 YSLEER. The CDR3 is 15 amino acids. V lost 0 bases and J lost 6, with 12 bases in between. Findings and caveats of the study: Two doses of AZD1222 preceded a rise in Spike-specific TCR breadth and depth. There were mostly white British donors and more females than males, and clonal diversity was possibly underestimated.

This table comes from immunoSEQ multiplex PCR, and its TCRdb copy is limited to in-frame clones, with some not included. This sample carries about 210,000 clones, approximately 92% of them seen once, and the ten largest clones take approximately 1.4%. The specimen comprised peripheral blood, sampled on day 0 of AZD1222 vaccination. V is TRBV4-3 and J is TRBJ2-1; D is unclear. The receptor was derived from an adult in good health. CDR3 protein: CASSQDLGFSNEQFF. Written as DNA, the CDR3 is TGCGCCAGCAGCCAAGATTTAGGCTTCTCCAATGAGCAGTTCTTC.